The sequence of this T cell receptor (beta chain) was determined in a study of identical twins. TCRdb independently ran MiXCR on the 5' RACE reads; one entry per CDR3 protein. Of about 900,000 distinct CDR3 sequences listed, around an eighth are singletons. This clonotype was seen a single time. The antigen remains unidentified. Germline is not matched at one junction end, which may reflect a read error. General study points: Out-of-frame alpha sequences shared by twins were enriched for low generation probability. High-abundance cord blood beta clonotypes had fewer insertions; memory repertoires showed none.

All donors were healthy, and all were Caucasian. These data also featured in a second study, about yellow fever vaccine responses in identical twins. As that report states: In identical twins, vaccine T cell responses appeared partly shared and partly individual.

Sequenced: PBMCs. The origin of this receptor is a woman aged 18-29 years in good health.

The CDR3 sequence is CASSFFSRDTEAFF. CDR3 sequence (DNA): TGTGCTAGCAGCTTCTTCTCCAGGGACACTGAAGCTTTCTTT. V gene TRBV7-9 combines with J gene TRBJ1-1; a weak D match, TRBD1 (5 bases). The CDR3 runs 14 residues. Germline assignment: CDR1 SEHNR and CDR2 FQNEAQ (reference sequence).